This T cell receptor beta chain was captured by sequencing in a study of cytomegalovirus exposure and HLA in healthy donors. About the research overall: In a later analysis, the 130 or so validation repertoires were reported to have used the same platform as the approximately 670 first-cohort repertoires.

The CDR3 contains 14 residues. Trimming removed 0 bases from V and 8 bases from J, with 12 bases in between. Germline V gene sequence: CDR1 SGHRS, CDR2 YFSETQ. The repertoire was sequenced with immunoSEQ multiplex PCR; TCRdb's copy has only in-frame clones and lacks some. The sample records about 220,000 clones, 90% to 95% being singletons. This clone was detected only once. This TCR derives from a woman aged 18-29 years in good health and CMV-seronegative. The sequenced material came from PBMCs. The rearrangement joins TRBV5-1 to TRBJ2-1; tentatively, D is TRBD1 (5 bases). CDR3 in DNA: TGCGCCAGCAGCTTGGAAGGGGTGGTGGATGAGCAGTTCTTC. Translation: CASSLEGVVDEQFF.